This entry lists 2 T cell receptor beta chains sequenced from one sample in a study of cytomegalovirus exposure and HLA in healthy donors. 60 Vbeta and 13 Jbeta primers were used in PCR. TCRdb's table, derived via immunoSEQ multiplex PCR, lists solely in-frame clones and lacks some. The table includes about 130,000 clones, 60% to 85% detected once. Specimen: PBMCs. These receptors came from a man over 45 in good health and CMV-seronegative.

This chain links TRBV10-3 with TRBJ1-3; no reliable D call. The germline V gene has CDR1 ENHRY and CDR2 SYGVKD. The V and J ends lost 0 bases and 0 bases respectively, with 6 bases between them. The CDR3 sequence is 15 residues long. The CDR3 protein is CAISESSSSGNTIYF. The CDR3, as DNA: TGTGCCATCAGTGAGTCGAGTAGCTCTGGAAACACCATATATTTT.

The chain is built from TRBV10-3 and TRBJ2-7; D may be TRBD1 (6 bases). Trimming shortened V by 3 bases and J by 3 bases, and 15 bases separated the two germline ends. CDR3 length equals 15 residues. From germline, CDR1 is ENHRY and CDR2 SYGVKD. The CDR3 loop is CAISDPGTTNYEQYF. CDR3 in DNA: TGTGCCATCAGTGACCCCGGGACAACCAACTACGAGCAGTACTTC.